This passage covers 16 T cell receptor beta chains from one sample sequenced in a study of blood T cells in healthy people across ages. A second PCR of about 7 to 12 cycles used a sample-barcoded 5' primer and a J-beta primer mix. Each CDR3 protein is one row after TCRdb ran MiXCR on the 5' RACE reads. Of around 2 million distinct CDR3 sequences in the sample, about two fifths were seen once. Sequenced: blood. Receptors originate from a human donor in good health.

The chain links TRBV7-8 to TRBJ2-5, with a tentative D call TRBD1 (6 bases). The better agreement between TRBJ2-7 and the DNA end casts doubt on the J call. The CDR3 loop spans 14 amino acids. The germline CDR1 and CDR2 sequences are SGHVS and FQNEAQ. CDR3 nucleotide sequence: TGTGCCAGTAAAAACAGGGCTATTACCTACGAGCAGTACTTC. Protein: CASKNRAITYEQYF.

The chain uses TRBV7-9 and TRBJ2-1; D might be TRBD2 (7 bases). This CDR3 spans 15 amino acids. Germline V CDR1 and CDR2: SEHNR, FQNEAQ (reference sequence). V dropped 8 bases and J dropped 2 bases, with 16 bases sitting between them. In DNA form, the CDR3 reads TGTGCCAGCCAACGGGCGGGGGCACCCTACAATGAGCAGTTCTTC. Translated: CASQRAGAPYNEQFF.

This chain connects TRBV5-1 to TRBJ2-2; TRBD2 aligns across 9 bases. J was trimmed by 4 bases and V by 3 bases; bases with no gene match: 13. CDR1 and CDR2 (germline): SGHRS, YFSETQ. The CDR3 loop spans 18 amino acids. This CDR3 is CASSSPGSGGPSTGELFF. The CDR3 DNA sequence: TGCGCCAGCAGCTCCCCTGGGAGCGGGGGGCCGAGCACCGGGGAGCTGTTTTTT.

The rearrangement links TRBV9 to TRBJ2-2; D is unresolved. Germline V gives CDR1 SGDLS, CDR2 YYNGEE. CDR3 size: 14 residues. Trimming left V 8 bases short and J 0 bases short, with 11 bases between. CDR3: CASREASNTGELFF. The CDR3 nucleotides read TGTGCCAGTAGAGAAGCGTCGAACACCGGGGAGCTGTTTTTT.

This clonotype was observed a handful of times. The chain carries TRBV4-1 and TRBJ2-5, with 7 bases aligning to TRBD2. This CDR3 has 19 amino acids. Trimming cost V 0 bases and J 0 bases; bases outside gene matches: 13. CDR1 and CDR2 from the germline V gene are MGHRA and YSYEKL. The chain's CDR3 is CASSQDGFWRAGDQETQYF. CDR3 DNA sequence: TGCGCCAGCAGCCAAGACGGTTTCTGGAGGGCGGGAGACCAAGAGACCCAGTACTTC.

By sample share, this clonotype is medium-sized. The chain combines TRBV29-1 with TRBJ2-5, with unresolved D. The CDR3 length is 11 residues. Germline CDR1 and CDR2: SQVTM and ANQGSEA. With 2 bases removed from V and 4 bases from J, the gap between germline ends came to 5 bases. The CDR3 region is CSVEYRETQYF. DNA for the CDR3: TGCAGCGTTGAATATCGAGAGACCCAGTACTTC.

The CDR3 DNA reads as TGCGCCAGCAGTCAACACAGGGGGACAAGTTATGAAAAACTGTTTTTT. This sequence encodes CASSQHRGTSYEKLFF. The chain combines TRBV4-1 with TRBJ1-4; 8 nucleotides match TRBD1. This CDR3 has 16 amino acids. The germline V gene encodes CDR1 MGHRA and CDR2 YSYEKL. The V gene end was trimmed by 6 bases and the J gene end by 6 bases; junction bases not matched to a gene: 12.

J is TRBJ1-6 and V is TRBV4-1, with TRBD1 matching over 8 bases. Germline CDR1 reads MGHRA; CDR2 reads YSYEKL. There are 15 residues in the CDR3. V shed 0 bases and J 13 bases; nucleotides not matched to a gene: 8. CDR3 sequence: CASSQDKDRVYPLHF. CDR3 DNA: TGCGCCAGCAGCCAAGATAAGGACAGGGTGTATCCCCTCCACTTT.

A remark on this clonotype: Germline and junction disagree at one end, which may indicate a read error. The J gene is TRBJ2-6, the V gene TRBV5-1, with D perhaps TRBD1 or TRBD2 (5 bases each). The CDR3 consists of 14 residues. Germline-derived CDR1 and CDR2 are SGHRS and YFSETQ. Here the CDR3 reads CASREVSGANVRTF. As DNA, the CDR3 is TGCGCCAGCAGGGAGGTATCTGGGGCCAACGTCCGGACTTTC.

In regard to this clonotype: This may be a read error, as it is one base from a much larger clone. This sequence joins TRBV6-5 and TRBJ2-5; 9 nucleotides align to TRBD1. Gene TRBJ2-7 matches the end of the DNA better, so the J call may be wrong. This CDR3 comprises 13 residues. Germline V gene data show CDR1 as MNHEY and CDR2 as SVGAGI. The DNA for the CDR3 is TGTGCCGGCAGCAGGGGACAGGGATACGAGCAGTACTTC. Translation gives CAGSRGQGYEQYF.

The gene calls are TRBV7-2 and TRBJ2-3; 7 bases line up with TRBD2. After removal of 4 bases from V and 2 bases from J, the junction contained 3 bases not matched to a gene. CDR3 length equals 14 residues. CDR1 SGHTA and CDR2 FQGNSA come from the germline V gene. The CDR3 region has the DNA TGTACCAGCAGCTCGGGACTATACACAGATACGCAGTATTTT. It is translated as CTSSSGLYTDTQYF.

The chain employs TRBV28 and TRBJ1-2, with D possibly TRBD1 on 6 matching bases. This CDR3 has 12 amino acids. Germline CDR1 MDHEN, CDR2 SYDVKM. V was trimmed by 6 bases and J by 8 bases, leaving 13 bases between them. CDR3 DNA: TGTGCCAGCAGGGGGGGGGCTAACGGCTACACCTTC. Amino acids: CASRGGANGYTF.

A few counts support this clonotype. The V and J genes are TRBV27 and TRBJ2-7; 9 bases agree with TRBD2. CDR3 length: 14 amino acids. Germline lookup yields CDR1 MNHEY and CDR2 SMNVEV (reference sequence). V was clipped by 5 bases and J by 3 bases; unmatched bases: 5. The CDR3 loop is CASSAGLAIYEQYF. CDR3 DNA: TGTGCCAGCAGTGCGGGACTAGCTATCTACGAGCAGTACTTC.

The rearrangement links TRBV5-1 to TRBJ1-2; 9 nucleotides align to TRBD1. CDR1 SGHRS and CDR2 YFSETQ come from the germline V gene. Trimming took 3 bases from V and 4 from J; bases not matched to a gene: 4. This CDR3 spans 14 amino acids. The CDR3 protein is CASSWTGASYGYTF. The CDR3 region has the DNA TGCGCCAGCAGCTGGACAGGGGCCTCCTATGGCTACACCTTC.

This clonotype was seen a handful of times. The CDR3 DNA is TGTGCCAGCAGTTGGGTAGGCAATCAGCCCCAGCATTTT. It is translated as CASSWVGNQPQHF. V usage is TRBV27 and J usage is TRBJ1-5; the D is unclear. Germline CDR1 MNHEY, CDR2 SMNVEV (reference sequence). Trimming removed 4 bases from V and 2 bases from J, with 6 bases in between. CDR3 length equals 13 residues.

This sequence joins TRBV7-6 and TRBJ2-7, with 11 bases matching TRBD2. The CDR3 contains 15 residues. Germline V lookup: CDR1 SGHVS, CDR2 FNYEAQ. V dropped 5 bases and J dropped 2; count of bases not matched to a gene: 5. CDR3 DNA: TGTGCCAGCAGCAAGGGACTAGCGGCCACCTACGAGCAGTACTTC. It specifies CASSKGLAATYEQYF. Full variable domain (missing parts from reference TRBV7-6 and TRBJ2-7): GAGVSQSPRYKVTKRGQDVALRCDPISGHVSLYWYRQALGQGPEFLTYFNYEAQQDKSGLPNDRFSAERPEGSISTLTIQRTEQRDSAMYRCASSKGLAATYEQYFGPGTRLTVT.